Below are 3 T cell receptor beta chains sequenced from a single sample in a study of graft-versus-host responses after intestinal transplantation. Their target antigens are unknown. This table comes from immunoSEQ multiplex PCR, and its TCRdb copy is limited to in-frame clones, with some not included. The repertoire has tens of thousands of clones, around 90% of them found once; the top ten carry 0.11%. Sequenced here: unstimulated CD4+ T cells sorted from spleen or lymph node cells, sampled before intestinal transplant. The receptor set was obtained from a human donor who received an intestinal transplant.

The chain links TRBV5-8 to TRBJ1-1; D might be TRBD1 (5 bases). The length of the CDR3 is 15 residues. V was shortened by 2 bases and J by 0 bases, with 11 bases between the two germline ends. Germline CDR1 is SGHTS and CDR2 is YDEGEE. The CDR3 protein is CASSFRGRLNTEAFF. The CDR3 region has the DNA TGTGCCAGCAGCTTTCGGGGGAGGCTGAACACTGAAGCTTTCTTT.

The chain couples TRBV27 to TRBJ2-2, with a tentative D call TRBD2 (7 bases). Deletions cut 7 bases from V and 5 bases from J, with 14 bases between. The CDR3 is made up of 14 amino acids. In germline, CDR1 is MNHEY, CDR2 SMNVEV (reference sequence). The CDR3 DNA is TGTGCCAGCAAGGGGGGGGCGCGGACCGGGGAGCTGTTTTTT. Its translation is CASKGGARTGELFF.

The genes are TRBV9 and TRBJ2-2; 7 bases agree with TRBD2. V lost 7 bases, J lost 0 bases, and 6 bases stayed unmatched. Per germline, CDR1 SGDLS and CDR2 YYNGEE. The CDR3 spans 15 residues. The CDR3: CASSTGGANTGELFF. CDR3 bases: TGTGCCAGCTCAACGGGGGGAGCGAACACCGGGGAGCTGTTTTTT.